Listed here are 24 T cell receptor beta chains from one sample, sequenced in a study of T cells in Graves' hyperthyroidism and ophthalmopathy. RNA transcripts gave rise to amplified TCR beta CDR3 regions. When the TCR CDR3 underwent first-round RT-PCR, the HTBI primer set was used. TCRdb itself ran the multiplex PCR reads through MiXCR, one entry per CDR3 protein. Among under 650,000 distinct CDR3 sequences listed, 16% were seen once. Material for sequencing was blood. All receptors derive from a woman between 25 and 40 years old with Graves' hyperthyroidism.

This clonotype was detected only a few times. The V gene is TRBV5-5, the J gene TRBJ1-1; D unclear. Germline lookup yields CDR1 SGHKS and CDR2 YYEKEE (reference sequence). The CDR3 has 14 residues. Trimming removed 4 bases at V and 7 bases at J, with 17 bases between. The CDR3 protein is CASSPFQTIDEAFF. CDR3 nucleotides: TGTGCCAGCAGCCCTTTTCAGACGATCGATGAAGCTTTCTTT.

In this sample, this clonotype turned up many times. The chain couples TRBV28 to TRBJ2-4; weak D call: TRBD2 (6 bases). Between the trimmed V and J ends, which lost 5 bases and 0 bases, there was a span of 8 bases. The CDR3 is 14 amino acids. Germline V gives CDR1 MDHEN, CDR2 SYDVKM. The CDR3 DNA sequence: TGTGCCAGCAGTCGGGACTTAGCCAAAAACATTCAGTACTTC. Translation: CASSRDLAKNIQYF. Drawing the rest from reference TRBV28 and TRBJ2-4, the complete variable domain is DVKVTQSSRYLVKRTGEKVFLECVQDMDHENMFWYRQDPGLGLRLIYFSYDVKMKEKGDIPEGYSVSREKKERFSLILESASTNQTSMYLCASSRDLAKNIQYFGAGTRLSVL.

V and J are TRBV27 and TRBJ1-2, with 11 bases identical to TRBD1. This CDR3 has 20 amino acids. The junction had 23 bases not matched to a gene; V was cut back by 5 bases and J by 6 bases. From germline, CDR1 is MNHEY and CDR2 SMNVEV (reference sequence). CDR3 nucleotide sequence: TGTGCCAGCAGTACAAATAACTATGGGGGACAGGGGGATTTGGGCCATGGCTACACCTTC. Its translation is CASSTNNYGGQGDLGHGYTF.

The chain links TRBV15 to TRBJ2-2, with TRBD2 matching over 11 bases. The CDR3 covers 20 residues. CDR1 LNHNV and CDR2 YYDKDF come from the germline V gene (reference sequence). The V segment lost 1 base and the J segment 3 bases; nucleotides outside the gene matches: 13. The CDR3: CATSRGPTSGRGLDTGELFF. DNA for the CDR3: TGTGCCACCAGCAGAGGCCCCACTAGCGGGAGAGGTTTGGACACCGGGGAGCTGTTTTTT. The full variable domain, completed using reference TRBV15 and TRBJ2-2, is DAMVIQNPRYQVTQFGKPVTLSCSQTLNHNVMYWYQQKSSQAPKLLFHYYDKDFNNEADTPDNFQSRRPNTSFCFLDIRSPGLGDTAMYLCATSRGPTSGRGLDTGELFFGEGSRLTVL.

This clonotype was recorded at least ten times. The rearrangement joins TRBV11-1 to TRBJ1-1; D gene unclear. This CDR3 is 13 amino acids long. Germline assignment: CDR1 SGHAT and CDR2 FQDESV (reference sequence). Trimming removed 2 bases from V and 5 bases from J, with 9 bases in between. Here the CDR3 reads CASSLTPRTEAFF. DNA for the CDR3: TGTGCCAGCAGCTTAACCCCCCGAACTGAAGCTTTCTTT.

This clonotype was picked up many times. The CDR3 region is CASPTGVALGYNEQFF. The DNA of the CDR3 is TGTGCCAGCCCTACAGGGGTGGCATTAGGGTACAATGAGCAGTTCTTC. V gene TRBV27 combines with J gene TRBJ2-1; 7 bases match TRBD1. The CDR3 loop spans 16 amino acids. After removal of 8 bases from V and 4 bases from J, the junction contained 14 bases not matched to a gene. The V gene's germline CDR1 is MNHEY and CDR2 SMNVEV (reference sequence).

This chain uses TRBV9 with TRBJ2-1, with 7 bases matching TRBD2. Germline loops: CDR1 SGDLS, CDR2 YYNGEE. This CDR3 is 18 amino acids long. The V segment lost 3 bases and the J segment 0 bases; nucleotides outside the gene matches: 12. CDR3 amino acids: CASSAMGGDSSSYNEQFF. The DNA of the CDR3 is TGTGCCAGCAGCGCAATGGGGGGGGACTCAAGCTCCTACAATGAGCAGTTCTTC.

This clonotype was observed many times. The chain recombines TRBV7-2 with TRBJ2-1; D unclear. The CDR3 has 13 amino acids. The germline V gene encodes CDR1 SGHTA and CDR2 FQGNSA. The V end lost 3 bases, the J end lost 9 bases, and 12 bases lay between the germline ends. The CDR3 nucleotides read TGTGCCAGCAGCTTCAGTGTGGGAAGTGAGCAGTTCTTC. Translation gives CASSFSVGSEQFF. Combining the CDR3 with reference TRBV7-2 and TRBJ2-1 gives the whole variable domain GAGVSQSPSNKVTEKGKDVELRCDPISGHTALYWYRQSLGQGLEFLIYFQGNSAPDKSGLPSDRFSAERTGGSVSTLTIQRTQQEDSAVYLCASSFSVGSEQFFGPGTRLTVL.

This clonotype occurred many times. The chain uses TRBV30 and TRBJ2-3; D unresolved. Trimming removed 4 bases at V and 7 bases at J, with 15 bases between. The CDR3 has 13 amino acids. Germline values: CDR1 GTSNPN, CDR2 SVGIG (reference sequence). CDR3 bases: TGTGCCTGGACTCCGGCAGTCGCGAATACGCAGTATTTT. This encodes CAWTPAVANTQYF.

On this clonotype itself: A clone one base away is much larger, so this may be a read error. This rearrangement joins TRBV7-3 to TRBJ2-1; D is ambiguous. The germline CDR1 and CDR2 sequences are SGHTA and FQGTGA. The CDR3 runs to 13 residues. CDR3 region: CASSQPSYNERFF. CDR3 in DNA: TGTGCCAGCAGCCAACCGAGCTACAATGAGCGGTTCTTC. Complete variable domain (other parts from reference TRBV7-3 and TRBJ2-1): GAGVSQTPSNKVTEKGKYVELRCDPISGHTALYWYRQSLGQGPEFLIYFQGTGAADDSGLPNDRFFAVRPEGSVSTLKIQRTERGDSAVYLCASSQPSYNERFFGPGTRLTVL.

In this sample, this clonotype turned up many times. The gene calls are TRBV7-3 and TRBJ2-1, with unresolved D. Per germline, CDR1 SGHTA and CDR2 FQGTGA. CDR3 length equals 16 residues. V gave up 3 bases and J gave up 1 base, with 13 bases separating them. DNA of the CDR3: TGTGCCAGCAGCTTCCGCCTGACCCTTTCCTACAATGAGCAGTTCTTC. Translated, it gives CASSFRLTLSYNEQFF. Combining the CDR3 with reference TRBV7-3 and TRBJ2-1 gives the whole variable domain GAGVSQTPSNKVTEKGKYVELRCDPISGHTALYWYRQSLGQGPEFLIYFQGTGAADDSGLPNDRFFAVRPEGSVSTLKIQRTERGDSAVYLCASSFRLTLSYNEQFFGPGTRLTVL.

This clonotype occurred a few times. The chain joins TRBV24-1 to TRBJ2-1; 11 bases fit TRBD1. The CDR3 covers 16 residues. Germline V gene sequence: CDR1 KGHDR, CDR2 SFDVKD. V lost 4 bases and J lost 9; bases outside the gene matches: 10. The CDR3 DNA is TGTGCCACCAGTGACCCTGGACAGGGGGCGCACATTGAGCAGTTCTTC. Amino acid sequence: CATSDPGQGAHIEQFF.

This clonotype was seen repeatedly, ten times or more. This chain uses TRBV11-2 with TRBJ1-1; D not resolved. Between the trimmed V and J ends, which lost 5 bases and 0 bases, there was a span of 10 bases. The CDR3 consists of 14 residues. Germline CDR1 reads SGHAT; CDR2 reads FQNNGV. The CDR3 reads CASSPALMNTEAFF. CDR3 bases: TGTGCCAGCAGCCCCGCCCTTATGAACACTGAAGCTTTCTTT.

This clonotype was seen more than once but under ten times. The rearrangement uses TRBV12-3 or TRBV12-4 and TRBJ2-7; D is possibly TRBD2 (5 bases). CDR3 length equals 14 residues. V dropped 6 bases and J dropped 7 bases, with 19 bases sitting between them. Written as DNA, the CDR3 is TGTGCCAGCAGCCTTAGGCTGGACGGGGTTGAGCAGTACTTC. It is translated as CASSLRLDGVEQYF.

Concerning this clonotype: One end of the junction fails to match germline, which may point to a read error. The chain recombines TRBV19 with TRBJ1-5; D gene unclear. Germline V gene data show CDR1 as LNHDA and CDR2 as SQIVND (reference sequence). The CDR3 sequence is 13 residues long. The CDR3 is CPSSIYGNQPQHF. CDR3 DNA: TGTCCCAGTAGTATTTACGGGAATCAGCCCCAGCATTTT.

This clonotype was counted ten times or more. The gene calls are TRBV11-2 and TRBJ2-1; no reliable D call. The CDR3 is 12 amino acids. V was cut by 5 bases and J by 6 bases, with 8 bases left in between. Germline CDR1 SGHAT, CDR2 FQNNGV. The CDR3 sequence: CASSLVSNEQFF. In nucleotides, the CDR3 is TGTGCCAGCAGCCTCGTCAGCAATGAGCAGTTCTTC.

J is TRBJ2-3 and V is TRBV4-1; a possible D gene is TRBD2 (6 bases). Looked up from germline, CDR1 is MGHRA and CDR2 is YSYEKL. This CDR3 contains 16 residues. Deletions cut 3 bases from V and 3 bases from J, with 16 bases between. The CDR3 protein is CASSQDYGSLTDTQYF. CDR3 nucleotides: TGCGCCAGCAGCCAGGATTACGGGAGTTTGACAGATACGCAGTATTTT.

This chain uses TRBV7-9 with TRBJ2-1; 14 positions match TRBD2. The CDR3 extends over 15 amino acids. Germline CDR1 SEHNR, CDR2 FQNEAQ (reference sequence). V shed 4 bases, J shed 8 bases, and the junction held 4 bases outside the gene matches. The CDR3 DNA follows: TGTGCCAGCAGCTGGGGACTAGCGGGAGAGTATGAGCAGTTCTTC. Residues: CASSWGLAGEYEQFF.

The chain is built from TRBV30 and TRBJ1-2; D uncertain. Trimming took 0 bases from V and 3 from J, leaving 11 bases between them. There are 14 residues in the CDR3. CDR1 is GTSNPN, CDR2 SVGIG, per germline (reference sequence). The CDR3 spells CAWSVSIRDYGYTF. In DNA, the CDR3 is TGTGCCTGGAGTGTATCCATCCGAGACTATGGCTACACCTTC.

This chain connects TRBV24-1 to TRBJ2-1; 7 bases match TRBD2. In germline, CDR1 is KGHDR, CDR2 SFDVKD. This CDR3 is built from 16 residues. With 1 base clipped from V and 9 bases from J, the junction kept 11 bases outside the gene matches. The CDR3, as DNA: TGTGCCACCAGTGATTTTAAGGCGGGAGCCCTCGTTGAGCAGTTCTTC. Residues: CATSDFKAGALVEQFF.

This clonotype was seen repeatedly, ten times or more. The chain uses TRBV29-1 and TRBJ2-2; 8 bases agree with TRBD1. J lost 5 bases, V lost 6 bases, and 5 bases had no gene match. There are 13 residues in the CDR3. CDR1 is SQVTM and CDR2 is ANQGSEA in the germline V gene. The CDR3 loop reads CSVPGGETGELFF. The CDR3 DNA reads TGCAGCGTCCCAGGGGGCGAGACCGGGGAGCTGTTTTTT.

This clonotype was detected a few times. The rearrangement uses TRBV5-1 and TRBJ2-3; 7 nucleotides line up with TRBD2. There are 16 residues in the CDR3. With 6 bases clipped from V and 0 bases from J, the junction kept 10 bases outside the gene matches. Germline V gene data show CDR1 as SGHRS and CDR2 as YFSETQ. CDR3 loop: CASTLLAETSTDTQYF. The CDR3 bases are TGCGCCAGCACCCTCCTAGCGGAAACCAGCACAGATACGCAGTATTTT.

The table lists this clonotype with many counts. This CDR3 is CAWSVRVEQYF. For the CDR3, the DNA is TGTGCCTGGAGTGTACGCGTGGAGCAGTACTTC. This rearrangement joins TRBV30 to TRBJ2-7, with unresolved D. The CDR3 is 11 residues long. Trimming stripped 0 bases from V and 7 bases from J, with 7 bases between. Germline V gene lookup returns CDR1 GTSNPN and CDR2 SVGIG (reference sequence).

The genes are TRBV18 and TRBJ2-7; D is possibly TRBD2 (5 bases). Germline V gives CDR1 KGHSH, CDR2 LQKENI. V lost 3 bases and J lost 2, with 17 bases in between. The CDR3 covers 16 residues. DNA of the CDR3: TGTGCCAGCTCACCCAGGACTGCACCCCAGGCCTACGAGCAGTACTTC. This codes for CASSPRTAPQAYEQYF.